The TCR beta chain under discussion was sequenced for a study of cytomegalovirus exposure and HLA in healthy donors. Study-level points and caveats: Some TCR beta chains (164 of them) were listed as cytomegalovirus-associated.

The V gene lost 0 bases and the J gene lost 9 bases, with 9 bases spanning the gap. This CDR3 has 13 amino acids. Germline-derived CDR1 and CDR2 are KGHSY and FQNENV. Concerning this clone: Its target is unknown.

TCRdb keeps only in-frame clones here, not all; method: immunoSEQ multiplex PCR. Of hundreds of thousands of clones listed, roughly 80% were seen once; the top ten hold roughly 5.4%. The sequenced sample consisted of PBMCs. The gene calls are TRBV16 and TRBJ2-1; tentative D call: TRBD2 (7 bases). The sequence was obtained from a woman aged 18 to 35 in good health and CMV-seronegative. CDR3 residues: CASSQSGGLEQFF. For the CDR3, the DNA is TGTGCCAGCAGCCAATCGGGGGGGCTTGAGCAGTTCTTC.